This T cell receptor beta chain stems from a study of CD8+CD57+ T cells in acquired aplastic anemia. Both TCR beta VDJ combination and CDR3 sequence profiling were carried out. Genomic DNA was the template for this profiling. TCRdb re-derived calls from the reads in MiXCR, one entry per CDR3 protein. Of hundreds of thousands of distinct CDR3 sequences listed, more than 40% are singletons. This clonotype was observed many times. CDR1 and CDR2 from the germline V gene are GTSNPN and SVGIG (reference sequence). The CDR3 is 12 amino acids. V gave up 0 bases and J gave up 2 bases, with 5 bases separating them. It was patients with CD8+CD57+ cell expansion by flow cytometry who were chosen for sequencing. At blood sampling, none of the patients had yet received therapy.

The sample taken for sequencing was sorted CD4+, CD8+, or CD8+CD57+ T cells (not recorded which) from PBMCs. This chain connects TRBV30 to TRBJ2-7; D is unresolved. The TCR comes from a human donor with aplastic anemia. The CDR3 nucleotides read TGTGCCTGGAGTGTAGGCCCCTACGAGCAGTACTTC. This sequence encodes CAWSVGPYEQYF.